Here is one TCR beta chain with its context. Clones were sequenced by immunoSEQ multiplex PCR, and TCRdb holds only the in-frame ones, with some missing. Among 52,000 or so clones listed, roughly three quarters were seen once. This sample was taken from a study of CD4+ T cells in melanoma. The length of the CDR3 is 15 residues. Germline values: CDR1 SNHLY, CDR2 FYNNEI. Trimming removed 4 bases at V and 4 bases at J, with 16 bases between. The TCR originated in a human donor with melanoma. V usage is TRBV2 and J usage is TRBJ1-2, with a possible D match to TRBD1 (6 bases). The sequenced sample was tumor tissue. CDR3 residues: CASSVVEGGAYGYTF. CDR3 bases: TGTGCCAGCAGTGTTGTAGAGGGGGGGGCCTATGGCTACACCTTC.